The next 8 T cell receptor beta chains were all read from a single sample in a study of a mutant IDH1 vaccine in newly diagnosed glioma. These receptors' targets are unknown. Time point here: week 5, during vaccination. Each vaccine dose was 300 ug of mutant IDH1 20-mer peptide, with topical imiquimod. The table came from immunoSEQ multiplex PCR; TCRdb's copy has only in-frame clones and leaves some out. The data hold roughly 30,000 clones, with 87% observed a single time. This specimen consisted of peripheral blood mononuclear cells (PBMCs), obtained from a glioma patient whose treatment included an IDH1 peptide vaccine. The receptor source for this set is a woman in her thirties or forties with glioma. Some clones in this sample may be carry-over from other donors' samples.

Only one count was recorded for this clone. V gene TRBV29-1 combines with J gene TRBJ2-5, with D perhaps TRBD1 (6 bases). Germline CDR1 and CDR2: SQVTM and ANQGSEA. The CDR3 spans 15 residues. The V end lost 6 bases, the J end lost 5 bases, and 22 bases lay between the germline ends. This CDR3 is CSVGPKGVQGETQYF. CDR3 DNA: TGCAGCGTGGGGCCCAAGGGAGTTCAGGGGGAGACCCAGTACTTC.

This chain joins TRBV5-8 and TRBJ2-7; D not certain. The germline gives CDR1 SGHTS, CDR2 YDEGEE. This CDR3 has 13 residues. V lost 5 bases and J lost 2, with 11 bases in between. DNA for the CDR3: TGTGCCAGCAGTCCTACAGAGACCTACGAGCAGTACTTC. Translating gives CASSPTETYEQYF.

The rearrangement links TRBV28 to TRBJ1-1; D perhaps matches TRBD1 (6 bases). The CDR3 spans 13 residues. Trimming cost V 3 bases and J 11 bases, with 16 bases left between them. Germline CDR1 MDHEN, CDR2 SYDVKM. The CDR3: CASSFPVRGAAFF. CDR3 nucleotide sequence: TGTGCCAGCAGTTTCCCAGTGCGGGGGGCGGCTTTCTTT. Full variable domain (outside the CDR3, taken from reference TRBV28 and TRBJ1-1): DVKVTQSSRYLVKRTGEKVFLECVQDMDHENMFWYRQDPGLGLRLIYFSYDVKMKEKGDIPEGYSVSREKKERFSLILESASTNQTSMYLCASSFPVRGAAFFGQGTRLTVV.

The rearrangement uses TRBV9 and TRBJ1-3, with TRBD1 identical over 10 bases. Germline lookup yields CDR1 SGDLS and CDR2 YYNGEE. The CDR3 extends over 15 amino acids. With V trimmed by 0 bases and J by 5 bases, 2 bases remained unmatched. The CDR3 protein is CASSVEGQGRNTIYF. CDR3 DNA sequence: TGTGCCAGCAGCGTAGAGGGACAGGGGAGAAACACCATATATTTT.

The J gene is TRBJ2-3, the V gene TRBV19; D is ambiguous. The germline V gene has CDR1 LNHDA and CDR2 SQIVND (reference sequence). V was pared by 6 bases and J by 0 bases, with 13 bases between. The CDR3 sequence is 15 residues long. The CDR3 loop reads CASSPVGASTDTQYF. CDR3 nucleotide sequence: TGTGCCAGTAGCCCCGTTGGAGCTAGCACAGATACGCAGTATTTT.

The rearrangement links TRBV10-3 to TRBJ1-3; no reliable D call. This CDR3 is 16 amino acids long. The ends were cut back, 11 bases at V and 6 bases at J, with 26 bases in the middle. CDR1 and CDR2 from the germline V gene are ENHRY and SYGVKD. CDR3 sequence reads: CARTAYSALPENTIYF. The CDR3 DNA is TGTGCCCGGACCGCATACAGTGCCCTCCCCGAAAACACCATATATTTT.

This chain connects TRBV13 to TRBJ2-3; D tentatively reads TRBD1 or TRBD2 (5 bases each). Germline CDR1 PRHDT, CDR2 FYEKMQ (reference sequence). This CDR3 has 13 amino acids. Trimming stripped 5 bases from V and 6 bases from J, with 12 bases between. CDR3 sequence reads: CASSLGTGDTQYF. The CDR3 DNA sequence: TGTGCCAGCAGCCTTGGGACGGGGGATACGCAGTATTTT.

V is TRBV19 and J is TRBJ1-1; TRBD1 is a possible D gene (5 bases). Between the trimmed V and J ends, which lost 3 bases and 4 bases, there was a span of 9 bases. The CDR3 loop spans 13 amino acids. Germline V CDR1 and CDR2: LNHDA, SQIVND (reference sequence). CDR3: CASSIQGGTEAFF. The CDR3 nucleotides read TGTGCCAGTAGTATCCAGGGAGGCACTGAAGCTTTCTTT.